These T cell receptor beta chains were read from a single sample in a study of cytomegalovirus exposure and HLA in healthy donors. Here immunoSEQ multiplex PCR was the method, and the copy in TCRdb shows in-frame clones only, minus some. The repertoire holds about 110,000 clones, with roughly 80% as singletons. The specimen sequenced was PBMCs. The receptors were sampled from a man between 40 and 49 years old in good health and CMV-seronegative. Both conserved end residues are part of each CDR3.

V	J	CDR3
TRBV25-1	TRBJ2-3	CASSELLGTHTQYF
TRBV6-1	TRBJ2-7	CASSAGGGLSYEQYF
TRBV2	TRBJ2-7	CASRLAGESYEQYF
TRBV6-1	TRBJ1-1	CASSAGGGWAFF
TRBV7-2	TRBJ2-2	CASSFQGGWNTGELFF
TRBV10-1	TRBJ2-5	CASSEIGCRQGETQYF
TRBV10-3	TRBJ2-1	CAISPGLEGNEQFF
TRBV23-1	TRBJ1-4	CASIRGRGEKLFF
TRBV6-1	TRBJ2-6	CASRPRGSGANVLTF
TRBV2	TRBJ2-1	CASSPIAGGPYNEQFF
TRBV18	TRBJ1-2	CASSPDRTVNYGYTF
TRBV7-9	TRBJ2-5	CASSFRGPQETQYF
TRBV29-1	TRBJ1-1	CSVEPRTGREAFF
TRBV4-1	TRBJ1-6	CASSQEGQSNSPLHF
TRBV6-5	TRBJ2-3	CASSYRAGAGKDTQYF
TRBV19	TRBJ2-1	CASSPLFRGAMNEQFF
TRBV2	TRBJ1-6	CASKNRGNYNSPLHF
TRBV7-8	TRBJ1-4	CASSPPRGNEKLFF